The TCR beta chain under discussion was sequenced for a study of shared clonotypes between healthy human individuals (dated by TCRdb to the early 2020s). Describing the broader study: The cohort included three men and a couple of women between 18 and 49 years of age. Each donor's leukapheresis produced roughly between roughly 0.9 and 9 billion PBMCs. The study deeply sequenced blood TCR repertoires of roughly five healthy adults to estimate repertoire size and the extent of clonotype sharing between individuals. Per donor, three plates each were used for CD4 naive and CD4 memory, two for CD8 naive, and one for CD8 memory. To increase sequencing depth and limit assay-specific biases, TCR repertoire library preparation and sequencing were carried out by different laboratories using diverse techniques.

Using the deep immunoSEQ assay, TCR CDR3 regions were amplified from genomic DNA by multiplex PCR. Extracted genomic DNA from each cell subset was distributed evenly across all wells of several immunoSEQ 96-well plates, and each plate was treated as a replicate. Each replicate PCR for sorted subsets received around 200 ng genomic DNA, equal to around 32,000 T cell genomes. The purified libraries were quantified using a Qubit 3.0 fluorometer, sized with a Bioanalyzer 2100, and then quantified again using the KAPA Library Quantification kit. A separate single-read 150-cycle Illumina NextSeq 550 flow cell was used to sequence each immunoSEQ 96-well plate. The source study handled its data this way. The immunoSEQ output contained only junctional sequences without quality scores, so filtering could not match that applied to full-length reads. Sequences were annotated with PyIR, a Python wrapper for IgBLAST v1.9, using IMGT germline references to assign V/J genes and CDR3. Any read was removed if the V/J assignment was weak (E-value above 1e-6), the CDR3 was missing, or the read contained stop codons, out-of-frame junctions, or ambiguous translated residues. A V3J clonotype was defined by an identical inferred V gene, J gene, and CDR3 amino acid sequence. The percentage overlap between two repertoires was calculated by dividing the number of shared unique clonotypes by the size of the smaller repertoire. Three approaches were used to assess repertoire richness: RTK rarefaction, the Chao1 estimator, and Recon v2.1 estimates of unobserved clonotypes. For all TCRbeta clonotypes obtained by the gDNA method from a few donors, generation probabilities were computed with OLGA. Not all clones reach the TCRdb copy of this immuneACCESS table, which keeps in-frame sequences only. Checked studies attribute under half of the gap to unresolved V genes and leave the rest unexplained. V and J calls and clone size follow that table, whereas D and trimming were derived from the DNA. The sample yields about 590,000 clones; 95% to 96% were counted once. The ten most abundant clones make up 0.11% of the sample.

CD8 naive samples were CD45RO-negative cells positively selected for CCR7, giving a CD45RA+CCR7+ population that excluded TemRA cells. The donors were healthy, HIV-negative adults who had no recently reported acute infections or vaccinations. All donors were Caucasian adults living in Nashville, Tennessee, USA. Blood was obtained by leukapheresis, after which PBMCs were separated by Ficoll-Histopaque density gradient centrifugation and cryopreserved in liquid nitrogen vapor phase. Analytical flow cytometry was used to check the purity and quantity of every magnetically sorted T cell population. From each sorted fraction, genomic DNA was isolated and quantified by UV absorbance on a Nanodrop 2000c. For this clone: Its antigen is still unknown. Nothing much larger sits one base from this clone, and base qualities are not available.

What the study reported, not specific to this receptor: Pairwise subsampling led to the expectation that sequencing depth would affect the degree of clonotype sharing among donors. Larger estimated clonotype richness was generally found for naive subsets than for memory subsets. Sampling was limited to blood, and TCR repertoires in tissue likely differ from TCR repertoires in blood. Across four donors, about 5% of naive CD4, roughly 3.3% of naive CD8, 2.3% of memory CD4, and approximately 0.42% of memory CD8 clonotypes were shared. Compared with non-shared clonotypes, clonotypes shared by all four sorted-subset donors had higher generation probabilities. Because the study included a small number of donors, the genetic and exposure-history diversity represented was limited. Even with the large sequencing depth, rarefaction of the sorted-subset datasets indicated that sequencing was incomplete.

Input material: naive CD8+ T cells sorted from blood. This specimen's cell subset or site label, interpreted: CD45RA+CCR7+. This receptor was taken from a woman in her thirties in good health.

For the CDR3, the sequence is CASRPQEGQGDTQYF. The DNA reads TGTGCCAGCAGGCCCCAGGAGGGGCAGGGAGATACGCAGTATTTT. The chain employs TRBV28 and TRBJ2-3; matching of 6 bases hints at TRBD2 as the D gene. The junction shows trimming of 6 bases on V and 5 bases on J, plus 18 bases between the germline ends. Spanning cysteine to phenylalanine, the CDR3 consists of 15 amino acids. The CDR3 DNA has 45 bases and is translated from base 1. According to the germline V gene, CDR1 reads MDHEN and CDR2 reads SYDVKM.